This T cell receptor (beta chain) was documented in a study of blood T cell repertoires in COVID-19. Study in general: Samples taken during acute and convalescent COVID-19 were collected in the United States, Italy and Spain.

Using immunoSEQ multiplex PCR, the repertoire was profiled, and TCRdb retains in-frame clones only, with some absent. The table has about 130,000 clones, 88% seen once. Sequencing input: peripheral blood. This sequence originates from a man aged 65 to 79 with active COVID-19.

CDR3 protein: CASSDGRSETQYF. DNA of the CDR3: TGTGCCAGCAGTGATGGGCGCTCAGAGACCCAGTACTTC. This chain links TRBV2 with TRBJ2-5; D gene ambiguous. Germline lookup yields CDR1 SNHLY and CDR2 FYNNEI. V was pared by 3 bases and J by 4 bases, with 9 bases between. The CDR3 is 13 residues long.